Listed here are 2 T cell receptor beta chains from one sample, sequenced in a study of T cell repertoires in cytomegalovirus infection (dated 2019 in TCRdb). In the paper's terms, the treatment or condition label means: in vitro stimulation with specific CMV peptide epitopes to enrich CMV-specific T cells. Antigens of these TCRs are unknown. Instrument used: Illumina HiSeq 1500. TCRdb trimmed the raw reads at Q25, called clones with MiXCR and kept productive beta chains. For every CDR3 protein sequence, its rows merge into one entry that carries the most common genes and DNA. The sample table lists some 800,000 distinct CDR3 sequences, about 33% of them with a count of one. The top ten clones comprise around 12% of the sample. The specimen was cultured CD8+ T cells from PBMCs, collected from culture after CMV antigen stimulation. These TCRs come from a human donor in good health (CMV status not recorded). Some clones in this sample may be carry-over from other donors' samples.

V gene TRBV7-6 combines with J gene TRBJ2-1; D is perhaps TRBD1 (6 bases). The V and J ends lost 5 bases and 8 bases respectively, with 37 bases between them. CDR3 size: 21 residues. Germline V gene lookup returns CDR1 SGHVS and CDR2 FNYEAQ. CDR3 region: CASSPPGTADWTVGRVDEQFF. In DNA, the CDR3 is TGTGCCAGCAGCCCGCCGGGCACCGCTGACTGGACAGTAGGCAGGGTGGATGAGCAGTTCTTC.

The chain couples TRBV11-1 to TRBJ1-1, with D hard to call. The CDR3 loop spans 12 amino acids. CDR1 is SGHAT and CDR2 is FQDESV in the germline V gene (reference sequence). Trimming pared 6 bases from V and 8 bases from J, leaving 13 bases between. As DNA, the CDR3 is TGTGCCAGCAGGGATGGGCGGCTGGAAGCTTTCTTT. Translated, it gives CASRDGRLEAFF.